Below are 27 T cell receptor beta chains sequenced from a single sample in a study of blood T cell repertoires in COVID-19. Only in-frame clones appear in the TCRdb table, and some are missing; sequencing was by immunoSEQ multiplex PCR. The sample lists 86,000 or so clones, around 80% occurring once. Sequenced material: peripheral blood. The receptors here all came from a woman older than 75 with acute or convalescent COVID-19.

V gene TRBV3-1 (or the pseudogene TRBV3-2) combines with J gene TRBJ1-1; D ambiguous. Per the germline V gene, CDR1 is LGHDT and CDR2 is YNNKEL (reference sequence). The germline V and J ends were trimmed by 2 bases and 6 bases, with 10 bases remaining between them. The CDR3 spans 13 residues. This CDR3 is CASSQRPGAEAFF. In DNA form, the CDR3 reads TGTGCCAGCAGCCAACGTCCCGGGGCTGAAGCTTTCTTT.

V gene TRBV5-1 combines with J gene TRBJ2-2; 10 bases agree with TRBD2. Germline values: CDR1 SGHRS, CDR2 YFSETQ. Trimming cost V 4 bases and J 6 bases; bases outside gene matches: 21. This CDR3 contains 20 residues. CDR3 sequence (DNA): TGCGCCAGCAGCGGTTTAATACCGGGACTAGCGAATTTTAGGGCCGGGGAGCTGTTTTTT. Translating it yields CASSGLIPGLANFRAGELFF. Combining the CDR3 with reference TRBV5-1 and TRBJ2-2 gives the whole variable domain KAGVTQTPRYLIKTRGQQVTLSCSPISGHRSVSWYQQTPGQGLQFLFEYFSETQRNKGNFPGRFSGRQFSNSRSEMNVSTLELGDSALYLCASSGLIPGLANFRAGELFFGEGSRLTVL.

This chain links TRBV6-5 with TRBJ2-7; 9 nucleotides line up with TRBD1. V was clipped by 8 bases and J by 3 bases; unmatched bases: 5. The CDR3 has 13 amino acids. CDR1 MNHEY and CDR2 SVGAGI come from the germline V gene. CDR3 residues: CASGGQGFYEQYF. CDR3 sequence (DNA): TGTGCCAGCGGAGGACAGGGGTTCTACGAGCAGTACTTC.

This chain uses TRBV11-2 with TRBJ1-2, with 11 bases lining up with TRBD1. Germline V gives CDR1 SGHAT, CDR2 FQNNGV. The V and J ends lost 1 base and 6 bases, in that order; junction bases with no gene match: 1. The CDR3 has 14 amino acids. In DNA, the CDR3 is TGTGCCAGCAGCTTAGGGACAGGGGGCGATGGCTACACCTTC. Its protein product is CASSLGTGGDGYTF.

The CDR3 here is CASSHRDTCRQETQYF. In nucleotides, the CDR3 is TGTGCCAGCTCACACCGGGACACATGCCGCCAAGAGACCCAGTACTTC. The V and J genes are TRBV18 and TRBJ2-5; perhaps TRBD1 as D (6 bases). Germline CDR1 is KGHSH and CDR2 is LQKENI. The CDR3 runs to 16 residues. Deletions cut 4 bases from V and 1 base from J, with 16 bases between. The variable domain in full, with the rest retrieved from reference TRBV18 and TRBJ2-5, is NAGVMQNPRHLVRRRGQEARLRCSPMKGHSHVYWYRQLPEEGLKFMVYLQKENIIDESGMPKERFSAEFPKEGPSILRIQQVVRGDSAAYFCASSHRDTCRQETQYFGPGTRLLVL.

The chain couples TRBV19 to TRBJ2-4, with a possible D match to TRBD2 (5 bases). V gave up 4 bases and J gave up 0 bases, with 7 bases separating them. Germline values: CDR1 LNHDA, CDR2 SQIVND (reference sequence). CDR3 size: 14 residues. The CDR3 nucleotides read TGTGCCAGTAGTAGACGGGAAGCCAAAAACATTCAGTACTTC. It encodes CASSRREAKNIQYF.

The chain recombines TRBV20-1 with TRBJ1-1; perhaps TRBD1 as D (5 bases). The CDR3 runs 14 residues. Trimming shortened V by 3 bases and J by 0 bases, and 11 bases separated the two germline ends. In germline, CDR1 is DFQATT, CDR2 SNEGSKA (reference sequence). CDR3 sequence: CSASFGGVNTEAFF. CDR3 sequence (DNA): TGCAGTGCTAGTTTTGGAGGGGTGAACACTGAAGCTTTCTTT.

The gene calls are TRBV12-3 or TRBV12-4 and TRBJ1-2, with 9 positions matching TRBD1. The CDR3 runs 13 residues. Trimming cost V 6 bases and J 5 bases; bases outside gene matches: 4. The CDR3 loop is CASSTGGAYGYTF. CDR3 nucleotides: TGTGCCAGCAGCACAGGGGGCGCGTATGGCTACACCTTC.

The CDR3 region is CASSLEAGTDTQYF. The CDR3 bases are TGTGCCAGCTCCCTTGAAGCGGGCACAGATACGCAGTATTTT. V is TRBV27 and J is TRBJ2-3, with a weak D call TRBD2 (5 bases). In germline, CDR1 is MNHEY, CDR2 SMNVEV (reference sequence). The V gene lost 8 bases and the J gene lost 1 base, with 13 bases spanning the gap. The CDR3 loop spans 14 amino acids.

The V call is TRBV18, the J call TRBJ2-1, with 7 positions matching TRBD2. The V segment lost 3 bases and the J segment 1 base; nucleotides outside the gene matches: 9. Looked up from germline, CDR1 is KGHSH and CDR2 is LQKENI. This CDR3 comprises 17 residues. In nucleotides, the CDR3 is TGTGCCAGCTCACCGCCCCAGCGGGGACTATCCTACAATGAGCAGTTCTTC. Protein product: CASSPPQRGLSYNEQFF.

By share, this clone ranks as medium-sized. This chain links TRBV12-3 or TRBV12-4 with TRBJ1-1, with D possibly being TRBD1 (5 bases). The CDR3 contains 13 residues. V gave up 3 bases and J gave up 5 bases, with 10 bases separating them. The CDR3 spells CASSFGRGTEAFF. In nucleotides, the CDR3 is TGTGCCAGCAGTTTCGGGAGGGGAACTGAAGCTTTCTTT.

V and J are TRBV7-2 and TRBJ2-2; 14 bases fit TRBD2. The J segment lost 6 bases and the V segment lost 4 bases, leaving 13 bases of the junction unmatched. The CDR3 runs 19 residues. Germline CDR1 and CDR2: SGHTA and FQGNSA. In DNA form, the CDR3 reads TGTGCCAGCAGCTCTCCCGGGACTAGCGGGAGCGGGAGGGCCGGGGAGCTGTTTTTT. Its protein product is CASSSPGTSGSGRAGELFF.

J is TRBJ1-6 and V is TRBV7-3; 12 bases align to TRBD1. The length of the CDR3 is 15 residues. CDR1 is SGHTA, CDR2 FQGTGA, per germline. V trimming: 2 bases; J trimming: 10 bases; junction bases outside the gene matches: 3. The CDR3 loop is CASSLRGQGASPLHF. The CDR3 nucleotides read TGTGCCAGCAGCTTACGGGGACAGGGGGCATCACCCCTCCACTTT.

J is TRBJ1-6 and V is TRBV5-1, with D tentatively TRBD1 (5 bases). Trimming cost V 3 bases and J 8 bases, with 24 bases left between them. The CDR3 is made up of 18 amino acids. CDR1 and CDR2 (germline): SGHRS, YFSETQ. CDR3 sequence: CASSWGEPQGTSYSPLHF. The CDR3 bases are TGCGCCAGCAGCTGGGGGGAGCCGCAAGGGACTTCTTATTCACCCCTCCACTTT.

In this sample, this clone turned up a few times. This sequence joins TRBV6-5 and TRBJ2-1; a weak D match, TRBD2 (5 bases). Trimming shortened V by 2 bases and J by 6 bases, and 17 bases separated the two germline ends. CDR3 size: 16 residues. CDR1 is MNHEY and CDR2 is SVGAGI in the germline V gene. CDR3: CASSYADGARGNEQFF. The CDR3 DNA follows: TGTGCCAGCAGTTACGCCGACGGTGCCCGGGGCAATGAGCAGTTCTTC.

The chain is built from TRBV2 and TRBJ1-5, with TRBD1 matching over 7 bases. The length of the CDR3 is 14 residues. Trimming cost V 6 bases and J 7 bases; bases outside gene matches: 9. CDR1 and CDR2 (germline): SNHLY, FYNNEI. The CDR3 DNA sequence: TGTGCCAGCAGCGCCCAGGGGGGTAGGCAGCCCCAGCATTTT. Translation gives CASSAQGGRQPQHF.

The gene calls are TRBV5-1 and TRBJ1-1, with 10 positions matching TRBD1. Germline trimming cut 3 bases from V and 8 bases from J; bases unmatched to any gene: 4. Germline CDR1 reads SGHRS; CDR2 reads YFSETQ. The CDR3 is made up of 13 amino acids. The CDR3 region is CASSSQTGGEAFF. The CDR3 DNA sequence: TGCGCCAGCAGCTCACAGACAGGGGGCGAAGCTTTCTTT. Full variable domain (missing parts from reference TRBV5-1 and TRBJ1-1): KAGVTQTPRYLIKTRGQQVTLSCSPISGHRSVSWYQQTPGQGLQFLFEYFSETQRNKGNFPGRFSGRQFSNSRSEMNVSTLELGDSALYLCASSSQTGGEAFFGQGTRLTVV.

This rearrangement joins TRBV28 to TRBJ2-5; 7 nucleotides agree with TRBD2. Trimming cost V 1 base and J 5 bases; bases outside gene matches: 4. This CDR3 contains 14 residues. Germline values: CDR1 MDHEN, CDR2 SYDVKM. Here the CDR3 DNA reads TGTGCCAGCAGTTTATCGGCGGGAGTGGAGACCCAGTACTTC. This translates into CASSLSAGVETQYF.

CDR3 loop: CASSSGVGRANEKLFF. CDR3 sequence (DNA): TGCGCCAGCAGCTCAGGGGTCGGTCGGGCTAATGAAAAACTGTTTTTT. This chain connects TRBV5-1 to TRBJ1-4, with D tentatively TRBD1 (6 bases). The V gene lost 3 bases and the J gene lost 3 bases, with 15 bases spanning the gap. Germline-derived CDR1 and CDR2 are SGHRS and YFSETQ. This CDR3 spans 16 amino acids. Using reference TRBV5-1 and TRBJ1-4 for the parts outside the CDR3, the full variable domain is KAGVTQTPRYLIKTRGQQVTLSCSPISGHRSVSWYQQTPGQGLQFLFEYFSETQRNKGNFPGRFSGRQFSNSRSEMNVSTLELGDSALYLCASSSGVGRANEKLFFGSGTQLSVL.

The CDR3 DNA sequence: TGTGCCAGTAGTATATCTAGCGGGGGAACTAGCACAGATACGCAGTATTTT. Translation: CASSISSGGTSTDTQYF. The chain combines TRBV19 with TRBJ2-3; 10 bases line up with TRBD2. The CDR3 runs to 17 residues. The J segment lost 0 bases and the V segment lost 2 bases, leaving 5 bases of the junction unmatched. Germline assignment: CDR1 LNHDA and CDR2 SQIVND (reference sequence).

The chain combines TRBV9 with TRBJ2-2; 10 nucleotides agree with TRBD1. The CDR3 totals 16 residues. J gave up 1 base and V 3 bases, and 3 bases lay outside the gene matches. Germline lookup yields CDR1 SGDLS and CDR2 YYNGEE. The CDR3 DNA sequence: TGTGCCAGCAGCGCGGACAGGGGGTGGAACACCGGGGAGCTGTTTTTT. Translated, it gives CASSADRGWNTGELFF.

The chain combines TRBV28 with TRBJ1-2; 7 nucleotides agree with TRBD1. After removal of 5 bases from V and 5 bases from J, the junction contained 8 bases not matched to a gene. Germline V gene lookup returns CDR1 MDHEN and CDR2 SYDVKM. This CDR3 is 14 amino acids long. This CDR3 reads CASSQGGVMYGYTF. DNA for the CDR3: TGTGCCAGCAGTCAAGGGGGCGTTATGTATGGCTACACCTTC.

V usage is TRBV28 and J usage is TRBJ2-3, with 7 bases matching TRBD1. The CDR3 is made up of 15 amino acids. In germline, CDR1 is MDHEN, CDR2 SYDVKM. The ends lost 7 bases at V and 0 bases at J; junction bases unmatched: 7. This chain's CDR3 is CASIGTETSTDTQYF. The CDR3 nucleotides are TGTGCCAGCATTGGGACAGAGACTAGCACAGATACGCAGTATTTT.

The chain carries TRBV12-5 and TRBJ2-2; no clear D. V was pared by 0 bases and J by 4 bases, with 3 bases between. From germline, CDR1 is LGHNT and CDR2 FRNRAP. CDR3 length equals 13 residues. The CDR3 region has the DNA TGTGCTAGTGGTTTGGTGGCCACCGGGGAGCTGTTTTTT. Translation: CASGLVATGELFF.

This sequence joins TRBV9 and TRBJ2-2; D is possibly TRBD2 (5 bases). Germline V CDR1 and CDR2: SGDLS, YYNGEE. This CDR3 is 15 amino acids long. The V end lost 3 bases, the J end lost 3 bases, and 12 bases lay between the germline ends. CDR3 in DNA: TGTGCCAGCAGCGCGACTACCAGACACACCGGGGAGCTGTTTTTT. Translation gives CASSATTRHTGELFF.

The chain employs TRBV6-5 and TRBJ1-2, with 7 positions matching TRBD1. Germline CDR1 reads MNHEY; CDR2 reads SVGAGI. There are 15 residues in the CDR3. Trimming at V came to 6 bases and at J to 7 bases, leaving 14 bases not matched to a gene. The CDR3: CASRPSGGLSSGYTF. The CDR3 DNA reads TGTGCCAGCAGACCCTCAGGGGGACTTTCCAGTGGCTACACCTTC.

The chain has TRBV28 and TRBJ1-4; TRBD1 might be the D (5 bases). This CDR3 comprises 16 residues. Trimming shortened V by 4 bases and J by 0 bases, and 12 bases separated the two germline ends. The germline gives CDR1 MDHEN, CDR2 SYDVKM. CDR3 DNA: TGTGCCAGCAGTTCATCAGGGACTACAACTAATGAAAAACTGTTTTTT. Protein: CASSSSGTTTNEKLFF.